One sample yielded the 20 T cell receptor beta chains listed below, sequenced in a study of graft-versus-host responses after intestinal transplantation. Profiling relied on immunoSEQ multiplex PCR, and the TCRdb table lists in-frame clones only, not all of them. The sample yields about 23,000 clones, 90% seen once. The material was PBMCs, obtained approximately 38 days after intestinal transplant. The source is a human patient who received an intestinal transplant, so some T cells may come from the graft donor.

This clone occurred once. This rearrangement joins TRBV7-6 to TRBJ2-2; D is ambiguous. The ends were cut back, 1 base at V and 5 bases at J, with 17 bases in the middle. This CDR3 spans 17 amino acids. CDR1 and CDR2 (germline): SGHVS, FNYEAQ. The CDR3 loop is CASSLVFGRPATGELFF. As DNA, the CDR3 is TGTGCCAGCAGCTTAGTTTTCGGTCGTCCCGCGACCGGGGAGCTGTTTTTT.

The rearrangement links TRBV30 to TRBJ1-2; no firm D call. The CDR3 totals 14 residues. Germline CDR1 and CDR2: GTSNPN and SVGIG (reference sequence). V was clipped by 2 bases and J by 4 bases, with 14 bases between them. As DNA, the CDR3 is TGTGCCTGGAGTACCCCGACAAGGATCTATGGCTACACCTTC. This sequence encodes CAWSTPTRIYGYTF.

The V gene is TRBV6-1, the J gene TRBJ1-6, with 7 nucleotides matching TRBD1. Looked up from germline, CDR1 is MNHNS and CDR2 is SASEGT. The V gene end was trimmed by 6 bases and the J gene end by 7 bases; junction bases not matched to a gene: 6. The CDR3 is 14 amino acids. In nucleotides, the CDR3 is TGTGCCAGCAGCTCCGGGACAGTGAATTCACCCCTCCACTTT. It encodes CASSSGTVNSPLHF.

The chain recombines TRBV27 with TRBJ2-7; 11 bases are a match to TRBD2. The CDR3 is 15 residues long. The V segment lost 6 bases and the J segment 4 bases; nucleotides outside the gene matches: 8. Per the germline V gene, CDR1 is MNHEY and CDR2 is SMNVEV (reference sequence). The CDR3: CASSRTSGSLYEQYF. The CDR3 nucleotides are TGTGCCAGCAGCCGTACTAGCGGGAGTCTGTACGAGCAGTACTTC.

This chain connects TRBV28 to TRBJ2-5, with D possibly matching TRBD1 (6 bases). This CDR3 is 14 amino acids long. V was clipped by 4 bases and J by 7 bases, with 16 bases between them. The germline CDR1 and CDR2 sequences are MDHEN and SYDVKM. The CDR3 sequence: CASSSPGQGSTQYF. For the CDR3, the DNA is TGTGCCAGCAGTTCCCCAGGCCAGGGGTCGACCCAGTACTTC.

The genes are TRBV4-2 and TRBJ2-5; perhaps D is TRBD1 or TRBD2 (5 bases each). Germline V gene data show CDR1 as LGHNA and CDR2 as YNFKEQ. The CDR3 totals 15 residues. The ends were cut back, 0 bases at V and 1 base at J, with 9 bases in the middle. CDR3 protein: CASSQEGESQETQYF. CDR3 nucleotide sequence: TGTGCCAGCAGCCAAGAAGGGGAGAGCCAAGAGACCCAGTACTTC.

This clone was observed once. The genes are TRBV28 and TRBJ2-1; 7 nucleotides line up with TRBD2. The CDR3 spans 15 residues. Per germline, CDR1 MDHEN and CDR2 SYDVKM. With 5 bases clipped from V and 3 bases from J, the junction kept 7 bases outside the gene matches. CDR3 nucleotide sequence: TGTGCCAGCAGTGTCCCCCGGGACTACTACAATGAGCAGTTCTTC. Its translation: CASSVPRDYYNEQFF.

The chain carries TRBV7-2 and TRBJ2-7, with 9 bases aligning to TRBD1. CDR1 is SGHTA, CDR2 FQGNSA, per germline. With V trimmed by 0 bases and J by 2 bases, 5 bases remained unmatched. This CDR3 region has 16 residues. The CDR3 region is CASSLATGQGPYEQYF. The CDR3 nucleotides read TGTGCCAGCAGCTTAGCGACGGGACAGGGCCCCTACGAGCAGTACTTC.

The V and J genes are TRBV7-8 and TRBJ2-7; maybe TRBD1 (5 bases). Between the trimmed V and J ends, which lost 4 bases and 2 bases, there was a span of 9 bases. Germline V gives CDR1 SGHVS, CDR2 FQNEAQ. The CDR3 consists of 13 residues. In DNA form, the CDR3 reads TGTGCCAGCAGCTCGACAGTCCCCTACGAGCAGTACTTC. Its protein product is CASSSTVPYEQYF.

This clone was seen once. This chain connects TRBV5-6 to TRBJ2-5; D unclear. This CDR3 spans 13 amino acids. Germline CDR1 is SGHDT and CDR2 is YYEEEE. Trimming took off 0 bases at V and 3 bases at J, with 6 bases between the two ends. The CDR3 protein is CASSLGSKETQYF. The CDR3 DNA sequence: TGTGCCAGCAGCTTGGGGTCGAAAGAGACCCAGTACTTC.

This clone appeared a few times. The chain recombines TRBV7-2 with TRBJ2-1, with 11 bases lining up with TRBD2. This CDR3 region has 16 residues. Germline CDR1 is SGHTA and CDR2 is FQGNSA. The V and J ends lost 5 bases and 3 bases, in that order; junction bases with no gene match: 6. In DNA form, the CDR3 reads TGTGCCAGCAGCCGAACCGGGACTAGCGGCTACAATGAGCAGTTCTTC. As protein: CASSRTGTSGYNEQFF.

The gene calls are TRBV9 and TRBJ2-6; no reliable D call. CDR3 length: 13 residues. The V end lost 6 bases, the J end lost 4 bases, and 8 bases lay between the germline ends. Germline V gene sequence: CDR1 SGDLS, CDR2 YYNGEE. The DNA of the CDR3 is TGTGCCAGCACCTATCCGGGGGCCAACGTCCTGACTTTC. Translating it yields CASTYPGANVLTF.

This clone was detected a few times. In DNA, the CDR3 is TGTGCCAGCAGCAGAAACACCATATATTTT. Residues: CASSRNTIYF. The V and J genes are TRBV7-9 and TRBJ1-3, with D uncertain. The germline V gene encodes CDR1 SEHNR and CDR2 FQNEAQ (reference sequence). Trimming took 5 bases from V and 5 from J, leaving 1 base between them. The CDR3 covers 10 residues.

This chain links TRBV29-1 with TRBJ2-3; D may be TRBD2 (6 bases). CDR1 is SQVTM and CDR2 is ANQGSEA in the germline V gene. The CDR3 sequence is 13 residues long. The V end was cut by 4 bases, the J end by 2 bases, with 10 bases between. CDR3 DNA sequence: TGCAGCGTTGGGGAGGTAAACACAGATACGCAGTATTTT. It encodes CSVGEVNTDTQYF.

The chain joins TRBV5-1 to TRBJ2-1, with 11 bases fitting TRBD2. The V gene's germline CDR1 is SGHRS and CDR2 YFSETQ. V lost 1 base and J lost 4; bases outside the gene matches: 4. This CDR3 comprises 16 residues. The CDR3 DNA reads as TGCGCCAGCAGCTTGCGTAGCGGGAGGGTTTACAATGAGCAGTTCTTC. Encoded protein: CASSLRSGRVYNEQFF.

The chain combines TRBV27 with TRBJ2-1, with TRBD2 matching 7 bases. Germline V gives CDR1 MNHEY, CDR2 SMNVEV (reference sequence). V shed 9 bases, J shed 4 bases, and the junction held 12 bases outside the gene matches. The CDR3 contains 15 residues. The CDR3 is CASNPSGGYYNEQFF. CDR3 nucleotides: TGTGCCAGTAACCCTAGCGGCGGATATTACAATGAGCAGTTCTTC.

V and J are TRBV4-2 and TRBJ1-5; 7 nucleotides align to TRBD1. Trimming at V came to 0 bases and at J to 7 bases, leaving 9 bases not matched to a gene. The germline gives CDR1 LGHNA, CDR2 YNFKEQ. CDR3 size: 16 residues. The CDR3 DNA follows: TGTGCCAGCAGCCAAGATCGCGGCAGGGGGGACCAGCCCCAGCATTTT. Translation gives CASSQDRGRGDQPQHF.

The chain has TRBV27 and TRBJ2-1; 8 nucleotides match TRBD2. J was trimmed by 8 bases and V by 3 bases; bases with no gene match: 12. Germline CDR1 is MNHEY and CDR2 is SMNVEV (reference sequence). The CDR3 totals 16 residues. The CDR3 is CASSFNSEREIYEQFF. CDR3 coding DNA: TGTGCCAGCAGTTTTAATTCCGAGCGGGAGATCTATGAGCAGTTCTTC.

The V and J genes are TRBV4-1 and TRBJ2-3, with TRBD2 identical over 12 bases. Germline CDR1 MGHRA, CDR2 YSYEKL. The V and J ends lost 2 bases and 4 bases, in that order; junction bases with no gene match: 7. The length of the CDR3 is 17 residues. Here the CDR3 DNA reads TGCGCCAGCAGCCAATTTTCGACTAGCGGGAGTTCAGATACGCAGTATTTT. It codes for CASSQFSTSGSSDTQYF.

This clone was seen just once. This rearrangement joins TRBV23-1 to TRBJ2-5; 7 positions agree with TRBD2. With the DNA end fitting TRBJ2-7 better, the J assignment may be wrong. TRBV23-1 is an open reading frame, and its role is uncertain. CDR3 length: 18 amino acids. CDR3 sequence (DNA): TGCGCCAGCAGACGTTGGGGGGGTATCCCAGATCACTACTACGAGCAGTACTTC. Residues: CASRRWGGIPDHYYEQYF.